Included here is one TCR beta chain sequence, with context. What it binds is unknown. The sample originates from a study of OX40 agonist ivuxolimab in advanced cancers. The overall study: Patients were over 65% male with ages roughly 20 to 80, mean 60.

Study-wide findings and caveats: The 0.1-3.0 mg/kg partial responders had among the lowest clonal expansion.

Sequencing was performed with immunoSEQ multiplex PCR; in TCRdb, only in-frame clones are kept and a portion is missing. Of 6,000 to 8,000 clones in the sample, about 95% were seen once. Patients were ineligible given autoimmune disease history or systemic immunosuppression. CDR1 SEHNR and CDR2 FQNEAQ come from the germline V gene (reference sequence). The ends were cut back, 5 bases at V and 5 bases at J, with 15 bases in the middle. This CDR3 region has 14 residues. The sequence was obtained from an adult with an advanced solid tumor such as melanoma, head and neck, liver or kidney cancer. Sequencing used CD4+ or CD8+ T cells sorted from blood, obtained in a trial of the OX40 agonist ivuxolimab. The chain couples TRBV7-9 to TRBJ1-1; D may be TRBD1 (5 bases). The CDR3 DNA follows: TGTGCCAGCAGCCTTGGGGGGGGGAAAACTGAAGCTTTCTTT. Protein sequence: CASSLGGGKTEAFF.